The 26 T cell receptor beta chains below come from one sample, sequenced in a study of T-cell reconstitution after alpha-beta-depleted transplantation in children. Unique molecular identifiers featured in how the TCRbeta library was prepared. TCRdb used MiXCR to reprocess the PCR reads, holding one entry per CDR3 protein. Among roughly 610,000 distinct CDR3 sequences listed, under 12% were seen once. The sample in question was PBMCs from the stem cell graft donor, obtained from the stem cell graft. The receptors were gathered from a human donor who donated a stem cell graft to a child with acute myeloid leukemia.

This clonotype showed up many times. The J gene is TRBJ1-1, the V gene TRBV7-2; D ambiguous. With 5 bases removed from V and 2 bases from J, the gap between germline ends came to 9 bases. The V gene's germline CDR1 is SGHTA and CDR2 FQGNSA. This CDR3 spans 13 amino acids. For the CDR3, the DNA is TGTGCCAGCAGCCCCAGATTCAACACTGAAGCTTTCTTT. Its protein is CASSPRFNTEAFF.

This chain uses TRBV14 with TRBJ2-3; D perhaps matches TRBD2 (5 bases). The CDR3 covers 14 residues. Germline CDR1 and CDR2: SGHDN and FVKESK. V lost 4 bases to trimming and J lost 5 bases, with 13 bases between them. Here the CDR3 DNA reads TGTGCCAGCAGCCTCGACTACGGCGGAGATACGCAGTATTTT. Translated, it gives CASSLDYGGDTQYF.

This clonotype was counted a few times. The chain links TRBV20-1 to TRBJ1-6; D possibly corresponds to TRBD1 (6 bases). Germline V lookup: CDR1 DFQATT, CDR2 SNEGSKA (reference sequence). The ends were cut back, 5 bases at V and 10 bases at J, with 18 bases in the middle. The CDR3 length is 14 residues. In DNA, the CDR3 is TGCAGTGCTCCGACCAGGACAGTGGAATCACCCCTCCACTTT. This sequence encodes CSAPTRTVESPLHF.

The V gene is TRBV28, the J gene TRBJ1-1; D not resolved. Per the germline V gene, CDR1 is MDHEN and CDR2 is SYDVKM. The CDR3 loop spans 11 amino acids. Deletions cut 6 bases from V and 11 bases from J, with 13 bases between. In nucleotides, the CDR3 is TGTGCCAGCAGCCTACATAGTCCGGCTTTCTTT. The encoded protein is CASSLHSPAFF.

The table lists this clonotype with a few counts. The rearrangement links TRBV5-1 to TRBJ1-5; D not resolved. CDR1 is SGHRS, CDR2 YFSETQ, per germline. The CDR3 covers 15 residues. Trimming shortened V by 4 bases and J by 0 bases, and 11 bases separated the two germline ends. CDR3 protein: CASSLAAGSNQPQHF. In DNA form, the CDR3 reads TGCGCCAGCAGCCTCGCCGCGGGTAGCAATCAGCCCCAGCATTTT.

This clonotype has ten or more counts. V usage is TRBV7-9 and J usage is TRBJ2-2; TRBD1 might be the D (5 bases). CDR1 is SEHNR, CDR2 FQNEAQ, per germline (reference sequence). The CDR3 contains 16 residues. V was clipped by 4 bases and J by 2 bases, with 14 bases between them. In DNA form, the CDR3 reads TGTGCCAGCAGCTCGACATTGGGGCGTAACACCGGGGAGCTGTTTTTT. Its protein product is CASSSTLGRNTGELFF.

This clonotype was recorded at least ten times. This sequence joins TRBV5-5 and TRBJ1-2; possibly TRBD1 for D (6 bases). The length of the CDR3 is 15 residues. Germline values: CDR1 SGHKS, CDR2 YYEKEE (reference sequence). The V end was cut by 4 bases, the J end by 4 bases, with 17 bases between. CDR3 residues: CASSPTGGPLYGYTF. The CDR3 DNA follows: TGTGCCAGCAGCCCCACCGGGGGGCCGCTCTATGGCTACACCTTC. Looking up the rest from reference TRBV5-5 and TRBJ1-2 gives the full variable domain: DAGVTQSPTHLIKTRGQQVTLRCSPISGHKSVSWYQQVLGQGPQFIFQYYEKEERGRGNFPDRFSARQFPNYSSELNVNALLLGDSALYLCASSPTGGPLYGYTFGSGTRLTVV.

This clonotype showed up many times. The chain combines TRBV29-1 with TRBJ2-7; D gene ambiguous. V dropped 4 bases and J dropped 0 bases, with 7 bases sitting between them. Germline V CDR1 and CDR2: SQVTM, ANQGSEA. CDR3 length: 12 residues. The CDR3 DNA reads TGCAGCGTTGTAGAAAACTCCTACGAGCAGTACTTC. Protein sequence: CSVVENSYEQYF.

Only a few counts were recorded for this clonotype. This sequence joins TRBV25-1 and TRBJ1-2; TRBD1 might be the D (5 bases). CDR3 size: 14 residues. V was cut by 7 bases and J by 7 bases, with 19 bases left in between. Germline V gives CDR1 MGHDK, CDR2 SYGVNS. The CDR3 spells CASTNSNRQGGYTF. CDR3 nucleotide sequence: TGTGCCAGCACTAACTCCAACCGGCAGGGTGGCTACACCTTC.

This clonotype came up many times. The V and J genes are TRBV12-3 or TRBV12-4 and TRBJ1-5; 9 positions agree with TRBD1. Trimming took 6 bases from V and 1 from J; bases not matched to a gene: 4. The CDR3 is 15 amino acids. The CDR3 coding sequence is TGTGCCAGCAGACGGGACAGGGCGAGCAATCAGCCCCAGCATTTT. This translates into CASRRDRASNQPQHF.

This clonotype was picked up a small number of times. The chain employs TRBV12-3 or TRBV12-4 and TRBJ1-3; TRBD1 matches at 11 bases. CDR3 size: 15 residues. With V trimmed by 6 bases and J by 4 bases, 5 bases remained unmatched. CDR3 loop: CASRTGQGDGNTIYF. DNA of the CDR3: TGTGCCAGCAGAACGGGACAGGGGGACGGAAACACCATATATTTT.

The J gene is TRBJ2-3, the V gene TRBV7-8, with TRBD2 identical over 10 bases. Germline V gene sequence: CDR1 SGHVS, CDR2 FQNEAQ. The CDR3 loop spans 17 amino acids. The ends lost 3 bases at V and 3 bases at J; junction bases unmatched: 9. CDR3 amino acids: CASSFASGSGGTDTQYF. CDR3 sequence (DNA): TGTGCCAGCAGCTTCGCTAGCGGGAGTGGGGGGACAGATACGCAGTATTTT. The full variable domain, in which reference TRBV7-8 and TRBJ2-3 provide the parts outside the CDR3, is GAGVSQSPRYKVAKRGQDVALRCDPISGHVSLFWYQQALGQGPEFLTYFQNEAQLDKSGLPSDRFFAERPEGSVSTLKIQRTQQEDSAVYLCASSFASGSGGTDTQYFGPGTRLTVL.

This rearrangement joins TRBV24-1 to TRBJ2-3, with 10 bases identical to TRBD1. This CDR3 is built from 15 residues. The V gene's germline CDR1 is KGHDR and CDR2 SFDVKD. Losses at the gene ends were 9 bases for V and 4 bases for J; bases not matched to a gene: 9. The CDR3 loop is CATATGTGVPDTQYF. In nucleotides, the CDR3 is TGTGCCACCGCCACCGGGACAGGGGTCCCAGATACGCAGTATTTT.

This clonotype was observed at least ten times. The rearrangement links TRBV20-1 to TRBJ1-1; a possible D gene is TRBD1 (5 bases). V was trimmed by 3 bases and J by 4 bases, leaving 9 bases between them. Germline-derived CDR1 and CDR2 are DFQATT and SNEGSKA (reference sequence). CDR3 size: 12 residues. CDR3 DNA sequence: TGCAGTGCTAGGTTGGGGGGCACTGAAGCTTTCTTT. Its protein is CSARLGGTEAFF.

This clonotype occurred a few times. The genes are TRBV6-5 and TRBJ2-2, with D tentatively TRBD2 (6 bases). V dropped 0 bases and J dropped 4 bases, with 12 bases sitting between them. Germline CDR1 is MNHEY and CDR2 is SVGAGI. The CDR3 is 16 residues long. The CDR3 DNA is TGTGCCAGCAGTTACTCGGGGGGAGGTCGCACCGGGGAGCTGTTTTTT. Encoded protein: CASSYSGGGRTGELFF.

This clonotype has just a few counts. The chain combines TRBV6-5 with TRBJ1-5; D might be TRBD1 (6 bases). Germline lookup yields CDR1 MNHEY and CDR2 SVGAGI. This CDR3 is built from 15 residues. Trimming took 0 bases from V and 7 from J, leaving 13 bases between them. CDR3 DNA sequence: TGTGCCAGCAGTTACTCGAGGGGACAAGGGCAGCCCCAGCATTTT. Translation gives CASSYSRGQGQPQHF.

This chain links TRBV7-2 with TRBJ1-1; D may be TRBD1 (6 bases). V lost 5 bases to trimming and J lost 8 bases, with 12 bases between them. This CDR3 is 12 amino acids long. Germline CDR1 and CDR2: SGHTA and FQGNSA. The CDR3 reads CASSQGSKEAFF. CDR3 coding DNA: TGTGCCAGCAGCCAGGGGTCTAAGGAAGCTTTCTTT. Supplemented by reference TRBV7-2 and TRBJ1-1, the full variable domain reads GAGVSQSPSNKVTEKGKDVELRCDPISGHTALYWYRQSLGQGLEFLIYFQGNSAPDKSGLPSDRFSAERTGGSVSTLTIQRTQQEDSAVYLCASSQGSKEAFFGQGTRLTVV.

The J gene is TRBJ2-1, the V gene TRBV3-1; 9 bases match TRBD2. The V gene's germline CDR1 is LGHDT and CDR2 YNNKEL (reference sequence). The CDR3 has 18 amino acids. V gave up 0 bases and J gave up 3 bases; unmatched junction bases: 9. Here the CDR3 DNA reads TGTGCCAGCAGCCAAGAAGGGATGGGCGGGAGGGACTACAATGAGCAGTTCTTC. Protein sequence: CASSQEGMGGRDYNEQFF.

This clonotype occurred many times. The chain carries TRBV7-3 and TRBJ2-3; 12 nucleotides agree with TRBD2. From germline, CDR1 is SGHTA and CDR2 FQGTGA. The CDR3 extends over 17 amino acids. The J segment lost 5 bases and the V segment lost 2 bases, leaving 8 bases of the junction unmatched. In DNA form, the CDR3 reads TGTGCCAGCAGCTTATCCTCGACTAGCGGGAGTAGAGATACGCAGTATTTT. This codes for CASSLSSTSGSRDTQYF.

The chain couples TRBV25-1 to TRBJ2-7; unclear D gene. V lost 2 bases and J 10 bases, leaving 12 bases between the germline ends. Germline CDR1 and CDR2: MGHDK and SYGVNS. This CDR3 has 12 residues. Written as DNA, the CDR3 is TGTGCCAGCAGTGAAATATCAAGTCAACAGTACTTC. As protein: CASSEISSQQYF.

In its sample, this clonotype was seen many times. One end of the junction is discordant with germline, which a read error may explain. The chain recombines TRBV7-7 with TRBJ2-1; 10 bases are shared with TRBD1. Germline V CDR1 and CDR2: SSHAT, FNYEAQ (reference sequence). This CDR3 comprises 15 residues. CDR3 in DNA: TGTGCTAGCAGCTCCGGACAGGGGGCCTACAATGAGCAGTTCTTC. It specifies CASSSGQGAYNEQFF.

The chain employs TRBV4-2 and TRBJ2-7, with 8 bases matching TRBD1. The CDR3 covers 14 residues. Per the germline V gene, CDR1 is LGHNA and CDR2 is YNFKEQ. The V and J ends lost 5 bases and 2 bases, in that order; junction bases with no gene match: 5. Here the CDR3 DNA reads TGTGCCAGCAGCGCTTACAGGGGGGCCTACGAGCAGTACTTC. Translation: CASSAYRGAYEQYF.

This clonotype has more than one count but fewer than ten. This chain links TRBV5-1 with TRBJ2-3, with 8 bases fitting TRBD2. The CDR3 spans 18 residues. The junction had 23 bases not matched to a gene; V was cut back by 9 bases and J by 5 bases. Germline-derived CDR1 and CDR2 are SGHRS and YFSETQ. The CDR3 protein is CATSFRPPGAGVEDTQYF. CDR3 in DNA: TGCGCCACCTCGTTCCGGCCCCCGGGAGCGGGAGTGGAAGATACGCAGTATTTT. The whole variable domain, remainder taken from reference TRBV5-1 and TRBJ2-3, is KAGVTQTPRYLIKTRGQQVTLSCSPISGHRSVSWYQQTPGQGLQFLFEYFSETQRNKGNFPGRFSGRQFSNSRSEMNVSTLELGDSALYLCATSFRPPGAGVEDTQYFGPGTRLTVL.

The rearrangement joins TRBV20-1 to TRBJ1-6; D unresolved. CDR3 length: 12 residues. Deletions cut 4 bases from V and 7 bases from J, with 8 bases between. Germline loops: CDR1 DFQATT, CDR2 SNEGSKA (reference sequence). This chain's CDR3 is CSAKGGNSPLHF. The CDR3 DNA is TGCAGTGCTAAAGGTGGAAATTCACCCCTCCACTTT.

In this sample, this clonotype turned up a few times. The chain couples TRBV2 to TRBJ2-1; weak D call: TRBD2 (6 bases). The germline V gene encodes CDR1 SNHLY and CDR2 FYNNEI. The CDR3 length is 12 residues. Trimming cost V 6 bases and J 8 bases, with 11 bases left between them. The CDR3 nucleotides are TGTGCCAGCAGACGCGGGGCGTATGAGCAGTTCTTC. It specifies CASRRGAYEQFF.

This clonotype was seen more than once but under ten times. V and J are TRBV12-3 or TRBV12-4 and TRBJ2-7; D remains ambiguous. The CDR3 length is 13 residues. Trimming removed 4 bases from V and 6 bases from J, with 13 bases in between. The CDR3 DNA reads TGTGCCAGCAGTTCCCGGCCAGCTGGCGAGCAGTACTTC. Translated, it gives CASSSRPAGEQYF.